This T cell receptor beta chain is drawn from a study of shared clonotypes between healthy human individuals. Study-wide results and limits: What limited the represented genetic and exposure-history diversity was the small number of donors. Expectations were that clonotype sharing among donors would be affected by sequencing depth. Some clonotypes were shared by all four sorted-subset donors, while others were not shared. The non-shared ones had lower generation probabilities than the shared ones. Depth was large, yet rarefaction showed that sorted-subset sequencing was incomplete.

Note on this clone: Its target is not known.

This CDR3 has 19 amino acids. Germline CDR1 reads SEHNR; CDR2 reads FQNEAQ (reference sequence). V trimming: 3 bases; J trimming: 1 base; junction bases outside the gene matches: 13. Produced via immunoSEQ multiplex PCR; TCRdb's table is partial and in-frame only. Of some 2,000,000 clones detected, 85% to 95% appear once; the ten largest clones hold around 0.13%. This receptor was identified in a man aged 18 to 29 in good health. Sequenced input: naive CD4+ T cells sorted from blood. Subset here: CD45RA+ positively selected. The rearrangement links TRBV7-9 to TRBJ2-1, with TRBD2 matching over 9 bases. CDR3 DNA sequence: TGTGCCAGCAGCTTGGGGGCTGCGGGAGGGCCTAAGTCCTACAATGAGCAGTTCTTC. Amino acids: CASSLGAAGGPKSYNEQFF.